The T cell receptor beta chain described here comes from a study of cytomegalovirus exposure and HLA in healthy donors. Findings of the study overall: In an earlier analysis, about 87% or about 30%: the productive usage of most TCR beta V segments.

Use of 60 Vbeta and 13 Jbeta primers characterized the PCR. TCRdb keeps only in-frame clones here, not all; method: immunoSEQ multiplex PCR. Altogether about 120,000 clones are present, about 76% being singletons, with the ten largest covering 2.2%. This clone turned up a few times. Its specificity is not known. The CDR3 consists of 11 residues. The V gene's germline CDR1 is MNHNS and CDR2 SASEGT. Input material: PBMCs. This TCR derives from a woman in her forties in good health and CMV-seronegative. V and J are TRBV6-1 and TRBJ1-2; D may be TRBD1 (6 bases). CDR3 in amino acids: CGGGGFYGYTF. In DNA form, the CDR3 reads TGTGGCGGCGGGGGCTTCTATGGCTACACCTTC.